This TCR beta chain was recorded in a study of long-term antiretroviral therapy in people with HIV. With 5 bases removed from V and 6 bases from J, the gap between germline ends came to 11 bases. CDR3 length equals 12 residues. Germline V lookup: CDR1 SEHNR, CDR2 FQNEAQ (reference sequence). With survey level as its setting, the immunoSEQ assay was v3.0. The repertoire was sequenced with immunoSEQ multiplex PCR; TCRdb's copy has only in-frame clones and lacks some. The table shows 32,000 or so clones, with 85% occurring only once. V is TRBV7-9 and J is TRBJ2-7; no reliable D call. The starting material was unsorted PBMCs, obtained about 3.5 years after starting antiretroviral therapy. The receptor comes from a man aged 18-30 years with HIV. CDR3: CASSTAQAEQYF. The CDR3, as DNA: TGTGCCAGCAGCACCGCCCAGGCCGAGCAGTACTTC.